Shown below are 17 T cell receptor beta chains from a single sample sequenced in a study of blood T cell repertoires in COVID-19. Clones were sequenced by immunoSEQ multiplex PCR, and TCRdb holds only the in-frame ones, with some missing. The data show roughly 320,000 clones, with more than 75% seen just once and around 1.2% held by the top ten. The sequenced sample was peripheral blood. Receptors originate from a man between 65 and 79 years old with acute or convalescent COVID-19.

This rearrangement joins TRBV7-8 to TRBJ1-6, with TRBD1 identical over 9 bases. Germline loops: CDR1 SGHVS, CDR2 FQNEAQ. The CDR3 loop spans 13 amino acids. The ends lost 5 bases at V and 9 bases at J; junction bases unmatched: 2. For the CDR3, the DNA is TGTGCCAGCAGCCCGACAGGGGGTTCACCCCTCCACTTT. As protein: CASSPTGGSPLHF. Supplemented by reference TRBV7-8 and TRBJ1-6, the full variable domain reads GAGVSQSPRYKVAKRGQDVALRCDPISGHVSLFWYQQALGQGPEFLTYFQNEAQLDKSGLPSDRFFAERPEGSVSTLKIQRTQQEDSAVYLCASSPTGGSPLHFGNGTRLTVT.

The chain uses TRBV12-3 or TRBV12-4 and TRBJ1-1; D not resolved. Trimming shortened V by 3 bases and J by 5 bases, and 4 bases separated the two germline ends. The CDR3 has 11 amino acids. The chain's CDR3 is CASSFETEAFF. In DNA, the CDR3 is TGTGCCAGCAGTTTTGAGACTGAAGCTTTCTTT.

V is TRBV6-5 and J is TRBJ2-7, with D possibly being TRBD1 (5 bases). This CDR3 is built from 14 residues. The V end was cut by 6 bases, the J end by 3 bases, with 15 bases between. Germline V gives CDR1 MNHEY, CDR2 SVGAGI. DNA for the CDR3: TGTGCCAGCAGCCAAAGGACACCCCACTACGAGCAGTACTTC. It yields the protein CASSQRTPHYEQYF.

The CDR3 nucleotides read TGTGCCAGTAGTATAGGGCAGACAGTAACCCCAGATCAGCCCCAGCATTTT. It yields the protein CASSIGQTVTPDQPQHF. V gene TRBV19 combines with J gene TRBJ1-5; D might be TRBD1 (5 bases). V was shortened by 1 base and J by 5 bases, with 18 bases between the two germline ends. Germline V gene sequence: CDR1 LNHDA, CDR2 SQIVND (reference sequence). CDR3 length equals 17 residues. Looking up the rest from reference TRBV19 and TRBJ1-5 gives the full variable domain: DGGITQSPKYLFRKEGQNVTLSCEQNLNHDAMYWYRQDPGQGLRLIYYSQIVNDFQKGDIAEGYSVSREKKESFPLTVTSAQKNPTAFYLCASSIGQTVTPDQPQHFGDGTRLSIL.

This clone was recorded a few times. The DNA for the CDR3 is TGTGCCAGCAGTCCGTCGGGGAACACTGAAGCTTTCTTT. Translated, it gives CASSPSGNTEAFF. The genes are TRBV6-2 or TRBV6-3 and TRBJ1-1; D is ambiguous. Germline assignment: CDR1 MNHEY and CDR2 SVGEGT. CDR3 size: 13 residues. V was shortened by 5 bases and J by 1 base, with 8 bases between the two germline ends.

V gene TRBV5-8 combines with J gene TRBJ2-1; 12 nucleotides agree with TRBD2. Germline V CDR1 and CDR2: SGHTS, YDEGEE. The length of the CDR3 is 16 residues. The V and J ends lost 3 bases and 7 bases, in that order; junction bases with no gene match: 8. Written as DNA, the CDR3 is TGTGCCAGCAGCTCGCCCATGACTAGCGGGAGAAATGAGCAGTTCTTC. Translation gives CASSSPMTSGRNEQFF.

This clone was observed once. The genes are TRBV7-8 and TRBJ2-5; perhaps TRBD1 as D (5 bases). Trimming took off 2 bases at V and 5 bases at J, with 9 bases between the two ends. Germline V gives CDR1 SGHVS, CDR2 FQNEAQ. CDR3 length: 13 amino acids. CDR3 protein: CASSLQGRETQYF. The CDR3, as DNA: TGTGCCAGCAGCTTACAGGGTCGGGAGACCCAGTACTTC.

This chain connects TRBV28 to TRBJ2-5; tentative D call: TRBD2 (7 bases). V dropped 10 bases and J dropped 3 bases, with 24 bases sitting between them. CDR1 is MDHEN and CDR2 is SYDVKM in the germline V gene. The CDR3 loop spans 16 amino acids. CDR3 in amino acids: CATQGWIGGGKETQYF. Written as DNA, the CDR3 is TGTGCCACCCAGGGGTGGATCGGCGGGGGAAAAGAGACCCAGTACTTC. The entire variable domain, with the rest obtained from reference TRBV28 and TRBJ2-5, is as follows: DVKVTQSSRYLVKRTGEKVFLECVQDMDHENMFWYRQDPGLGLRLIYFSYDVKMKEKGDIPEGYSVSREKKERFSLILESASTNQTSMYLCATQGWIGGGKETQYFGPGTRLLVL.

The table lists this clone with a few counts. The J gene is TRBJ1-2, the V gene TRBV3-1 (or the pseudogene TRBV3-2), with D possibly being TRBD1 (5 bases). Per germline, CDR1 LGHDT and CDR2 YNNKEL (reference sequence). The CDR3 length is 15 residues. V was trimmed by 0 bases and J by 1 base, leaving 9 bases between them. CDR3 amino acids: CASSQDRQNNYGYTF. CDR3 DNA sequence: TGTGCCAGCAGCCAAGATCGACAGAATAACTATGGCTACACCTTC.

CDR3 bases: TGTGCCAGCAGACCTGAACAGGGTAACTATGGCTACACCTTC. Amino acid sequence: CASRPEQGNYGYTF. The chain uses TRBV6-6 and TRBJ1-2; D might be TRBD1 (6 bases). Germline loops: CDR1 MNHNY, CDR2 SVGAGI (reference sequence). The CDR3 runs 14 residues. With 6 bases removed from V and 1 base from J, the gap between germline ends came to 12 bases.

This chain uses TRBV11-2 with TRBJ2-3, with D maybe TRBD1 (6 bases). CDR1 and CDR2 from the germline V gene are SGHAT and FQNNGV. There are 13 residues in the CDR3. V was pared by 5 bases and J by 3 bases, with 9 bases between. CDR3 nucleotide sequence: TGTGCCAGCAGCACCGACAGGACAGATACGCAGTATTTT. This gives the protein CASSTDRTDTQYF.

The sample holds a few counts of this clone. The V and J genes are TRBV4-3 and TRBJ1-1; perhaps TRBD1 as D (5 bases). V was clipped by 3 bases and J by 1 base, with 9 bases between them. The CDR3 loop spans 14 amino acids. CDR1 LGHNA and CDR2 YSLEER come from the germline V gene. CDR3 DNA sequence: TGCGCCAGCAGCCAGGGACTGGCGAACACTGAAGCTTTCTTT. Its translation: CASSQGLANTEAFF.

V is TRBV5-6 and J is TRBJ1-2, with TRBD1 identical over 7 bases. Germline CDR1 reads SGHDT; CDR2 reads YYEEEE. J gave up 2 bases and V 5 bases, and 3 bases lay outside the gene matches. This CDR3 comprises 13 residues. This CDR3 is CASRRTGNYGYTF. CDR3 nucleotide sequence: TGTGCCAGCAGAAGGACAGGAAACTATGGCTACACCTTC.

V is TRBV10-3 and J is TRBJ1-6, with TRBD1 identical over 8 bases. Looked up from germline, CDR1 is ENHRY and CDR2 is SYGVKD. J gave up 8 bases and V 6 bases, and 6 bases lay outside the gene matches. The CDR3 has 14 residues. CDR3 residues: CAIRNDRGYSPLHF. The DNA of the CDR3 is TGTGCCATCAGGAATGACAGGGGTTATTCACCCCTCCACTTT.

This chain links TRBV6-2 or TRBV6-3 with TRBJ1-5; TRBD1 matches at 9 bases. The CDR3 extends over 17 amino acids. Per germline, CDR1 MNHEY and CDR2 SVGEGT. Germline trimming cut 0 bases from V and 2 bases from J; bases unmatched to any gene: 5. The CDR3 coding sequence is TGTGCCAGCAGTTACTCGGACAGGGGCAGCCGCAATCAGCCCCAGCATTTT. Encoded protein: CASSYSDRGSRNQPQHF.

This chain joins TRBV12-5 and TRBJ1-5; no clear D. The V gene's germline CDR1 is LGHNT and CDR2 FRNRAP. This CDR3 spans 15 amino acids. The V and J ends lost 5 bases and 1 base respectively, with 12 bases between them. In nucleotides, the CDR3 is TGTGCTAGTGGTCCCGGCGGGCAGAGCAATCAGCCCCAGCATTTT. Translated, it gives CASGPGGQSNQPQHF.

This clone was counted once. The chain combines TRBV19 with TRBJ2-2; TRBD2 matches at 13 bases. This CDR3 is 16 amino acids long. V dropped 6 bases and J dropped 7; count of bases not matched to a gene: 8. Germline V CDR1 and CDR2: LNHDA, SQIVND (reference sequence). The CDR3: CASRRTSGSLGGELFF. DNA of the CDR3: TGTGCCAGTAGGCGGACTAGCGGGAGTCTTGGCGGGGAGCTGTTTTTT.